This is a list of T cell receptor beta chains from one sample in a study of CD8 T cell repertoires and HIV-1 epitope variants. The antigens these receptors bind are not known. TCRdb keeps only in-frame clones here, not all; method: immunoSEQ multiplex PCR. The sample has over 5,500 clones, around 65% seen once. The sequencing sample was made of cultured CD8+ T cells derived from PBMCs. These receptors were taken from a male donor with HIV. Each CDR3 is given with its conserved first and last residue. The D gene is left open where the match is weak. The size of a clone is reported for some rows only, either as once, few or many, or as a class for expanded clones.

V: TRBV19
J: TRBJ2-1
size: .
D: .
CDR3: CASSPGTSSYNEQFF
DNA: TGTGCCAGTAGTCCCGGAACTAGCTCCTACAATGAGCAGTTCTTC

V: TRBV15
J: TRBJ2-7
size: .
D: .
CDR3: CATSREGYEQYF
DNA: TGTGCCACCAGCAGAGAGGGGTACGAGCAGTACTTC

V: TRBV5-8
J: TRBJ2-1
size: .
D: .
CDR3: CASSLLGRSDNEQFF
DNA: TGTGCCAGCAGCTTGCTCGGACGGTCAGACAATGAGCAGTTCTTC

V: TRBV6-4
J: TRBJ1-5
size: .
D: .
CDR3: CASSDSTYGNQPQHF
DNA: TGTGCCAGCAGTGACTCGACCTACGGCAATCAGCCCCAGCATTTT

V: TRBV14
J: TRBJ2-7
size: .
D: .
CDR3: CASSQVVSYEQYF
DNA: TGTGCCAGCAGCCAAGTGGTCAGCTACGAGCAGTACTTC

V: TRBV5-1
J: TRBJ2-7
size: few
D: .
CDR3: CASEGDSYEQYF
DNA: TGCGCCAGCGAAGGGGATTCCTACGAGCAGTACTTC

V: TRBV5-1
J: TRBJ2-3
size: .
D: .
CDR3: CASSLDGGTSTDTQYF
DNA: TGCGCCAGCAGCTTGGACGGCGGGACTAGCACAGATACGCAGTATTTT

V: TRBV9
J: TRBJ2-2
size: .
D: TRBD1
CDR3: CASSVDRGRSIGELFF
DNA: TGTGCCAGCAGCGTAGATAGGGGGCGCAGTATCGGGGAGCTGTTTTTT

V: TRBV13
J: TRBJ2-2
size: .
D: TRBD2
CDR3: CASGGAGVETGELFF
DNA: TGTGCCAGCGGAGGGGCGGGAGTGGAAACCGGGGAGCTGTTTTTT

V: TRBV7-9
J: TRBJ2-5
size: once
D: .
CDR3: CASSLRQDLRETQYF
DNA: TGTGCCAGCAGCCTCAGGCAGGACCTTCGAGAGACCCAGTACTTC

V: TRBV7-9
J: TRBJ2-2
size: .
D: TRBD1
CDR3: CASSYRGTGELFF
DNA: TGTGCCAGCAGCTACAGGGGAACCGGGGAGCTGTTTTTT

V: TRBV9
J: TRBJ2-5
size: .
D: TRBD2
CDR3: CASSVASSGGETQYF
DNA: TGTGCCAGCAGCGTAGCTTCGAGCGGGGGGGAGACCCAGTACTTC

V: TRBV15
J: TRBJ1-2
size: once
D: .
CDR3: CATSQTGFIKGYTF
DNA: TGTGCCACCAGCCAAACAGGGTTCATTAAAGGCTACACCTTC

V: TRBV7-9
J: TRBJ2-1
size: .
D: TRBD1
CDR3: CASSIVTGIEQFF
DNA: TGTGCCAGCAGCATCGTGACAGGGATCGAGCAGTTCTTC

V: TRBV5-1
J: TRBJ1-2
size: large
D: .
CDR3: CASSSQETNYGYTF
DNA: TGCGCCAGCAGCTCGCAGGAGACTAACTATGGCTACACCTTC

V: TRBV6-4
J: TRBJ2-1
size: once
D: TRBD2
CDR3: CASSQWGEGEQFF
DNA: TGTGCCAGCAGTCAATGGGGGGAGGGCGAGCAGTTCTTC

V: TRBV7-2
J: TRBJ2-1
size: few
D: .
CDR3: CASSLQPRNEQFF
DNA: TGTGCCAGCAGCTTACAACCACGGAATGAGCAGTTCTTC

V: TRBV4-2
J: TRBJ1-1
size: .
D: .
CDR3: CASSQDRGVEAFF
DNA: TGTGCCAGCAGCCAAGATCGGGGAGTTGAAGCTTTCTTT

V: TRBV6-1
J: TRBJ2-1
size: once
D: .
CDR3: CASKLYNEQFF
DNA: TGTGCCAGCAAGCTCTACAATGAGCAGTTCTTC

V: TRBV11-1
J: TRBJ1-6
size: .
D: TRBD1
CDR3: CASSLDRVAYNSPLHF
DNA: TGTGCCAGCAGCTTGGACAGGGTAGCCTATAATTCACCCCTCCACTTT

V: TRBV5-1
J: TRBJ2-1
size: .
D: TRBD2
CDR3: CASSLASGFTNEQFF
DNA: TGCGCCAGCAGCTTGGCTAGCGGTTTTACAAATGAGCAGTTCTTC

V: TRBV5-4
J: TRBJ2-3
size: .
D: .
CDR3: CASSSTTFTDTQYF
DNA: TGTGCCAGCAGCTCGACTACGTTCACAGATACGCAGTATTTT

V: TRBV2
J: TRBJ2-7
size: .
D: TRBD1
CDR3: CASSEGQGFFDEQYF
DNA: TGTGCCAGCAGTGAAGGACAGGGGTTCTTCGACGAGCAGTACTTC

V: TRBV7-6
J: TRBJ2-5
size: once
D: TRBD2
CDR3: CASSLGGGQETQYF
DNA: TGTGCCAGCAGCTTAGGGGGGGGCCAAGAGACCCAGTACTTC

V: TRBV27
J: TRBJ2-7
size: .
D: .
CDR3: CASSLAPGTVYEQYF
DNA: TGTGCCAGCAGTCTTGCCCCCGGGACGGTCTACGAGCAGTACTTC

V: TRBV7-8
J: TRBJ2-1
size: few
D: TRBD2
CDR3: CASSSSFWTSVNNEQFF
DNA: TGTGCCAGCAGCTCTAGCTTCTGGACTAGCGTAAACAATGAGCAGTTCTTC

V: TRBV5-1
J: TRBJ2-7
size: once
D: TRBD2
CDR3: CASSSGTSGRQNEQYF
DNA: TGCGCCAGCAGCAGCGGGACTAGCGGGAGGCAGAACGAGCAGTACTTC

V: TRBV6-5
J: TRBJ2-1
size: .
D: TRBD1
CDR3: CASRGTGQYNEQFF
DNA: TGTGCCAGCAGGGGGACAGGGCAATACAATGAGCAGTTCTTC

V: TRBV6-1
J: TRBJ2-1
size: .
D: .
CDR3: CAWNEQFF
DNA: TGTGCATGGAATGAGCAGTTCTTC

V: TRBV27
J: TRBJ1-5
size: few
D: .
CDR3: CASSWTFAQPQHF
DNA: TGTGCCAGCAGTTGGACCTTCGCTCAGCCCCAGCATTTT

V: TRBV7-3
J: TRBJ2-3
size: .
D: TRBD2
CDR3: CASSPTLAGGGDTQYF
DNA: TGTGCCAGCAGCCCGACCTTAGCGGGGGGCGGAGATACGCAGTATTTT

V: TRBV7-9
J: TRBJ2-1
size: few
D: .
CDR3: CASSLGVGAREQFF
DNA: TGTGCCAGCAGCTTGGGTGTAGGGGCTCGAGAGCAGTTCTTC

V: TRBV19
J: TRBJ1-1
size: .
D: TRBD1
CDR3: CASRTGGPNTEAFF
DNA: TGTGCCAGTAGGACAGGGGGACCGAACACTGAAGCTTTCTTT

V: TRBV29-1
J: TRBJ2-1
size: few
D: .
CDR3: CSVEDVFGGASYNEQFF
DNA: TGCAGCGTTGAAGATGTTTTCGGGGGTGCGTCCTACAATGAGCAGTTCTTC

V: TRBV4-3
J: TRBJ2-7
size: .
D: .
CDR3: CASSQYQTAGDEQYF
DNA: TGCGCCAGCAGCCAATACCAGACAGCCGGGGACGAGCAGTACTTC

V: TRBV7-9
J: TRBJ2-1
size: .
D: .
CDR3: CASSLEGSSYNEQFF
DNA: TGTGCCAGCAGCTTAGAGGGGAGCTCCTACAATGAGCAGTTCTTC

V: TRBV9
J: TRBJ2-1
size: few
D: TRBD1
CDR3: CASSVVRTGYNEQFF
DNA: TGTGCCAGCAGCGTAGTTCGGACAGGGTATAATGAGCAGTTCTTC

V: TRBV6-1
J: TRBJ2-4
size: .
D: .
CDR3: CASSEGTWIQYF
DNA: TGTGCCAGCAGTGAAGGGACATGGATTCAGTACTTC

V: TRBV2
J: TRBJ1-1
size: .
D: .
CDR3: CASLGMNTEAFF
DNA: TGTGCCAGCTTGGGCATGAACACTGAAGCTTTCTTT

V: TRBV14
J: TRBJ2-7
size: .
D: .
CDR3: CASSPTSSHREQYF
DNA: TGTGCCAGCAGTCCTACTAGCTCCCACCGGGAGCAGTACTTC

V: TRBV6-5
J: TRBJ2-1
size: few
D: .
CDR3: CASSYGRYNEQFF
DNA: TGTGCCAGCAGCTATGGCCGCTACAATGAGCAGTTCTTC

V: TRBV5-4
J: TRBJ2-1
size: .
D: .
CDR3: CASSVWSLEDNEQFF
DNA: TGTGCCAGCAGCGTGTGGTCACTAGAAGACAATGAGCAGTTCTTC

V: TRBV27
J: TRBJ2-1
size: .
D: .
CDR3: CASSTQVWDEQFF
DNA: TGTGCCAGCAGTACACAGGTCTGGGATGAGCAGTTCTTC

V: TRBV13
J: TRBJ1-1
size: .
D: TRBD1
CDR3: CASSFWTGGEVNTEAFF
DNA: TGTGCCAGCAGCTTTTGGACAGGGGGCGAGGTGAACACTGAAGCTTTCTTT